Below, 13 T cell receptor beta chains from the same sample are listed, as sequenced in a study of T-cell memory formation after mild COVID-19. TCRdb re-analysed the 5' RACE reads in MiXCR, keeping a single row per CDR3 protein. The repertoire holds roughly 340,000 distinct CDR3 sequences, with more than 20% as singletons. What was sequenced was PBMCs or a T cell subset sorted from them (not recorded which). The receptor set was obtained from a man between 18 and 29 years old who had mild COVID-19 (a few samples of this study predate the infection). Cell type and time point are not known.

The genes are TRBV7-2 and TRBJ2-5; 7 bases are shared with TRBD1. Germline V lookup: CDR1 SGHTA, CDR2 FQGNSA. The ends lost 5 bases at V and 1 base at J; junction bases unmatched: 7. This CDR3 region has 15 residues. For the CDR3, the DNA is TGTGCCAGCAGCAAACTACAGGGGAGCCAAGAGACCCAGTACTTC. It encodes CASSKLQGSQETQYF.

Many counts were recorded for this clonotype. The chain is built from TRBV20-1 and TRBJ2-5; D is undetermined. In germline, CDR1 is DFQATT, CDR2 SNEGSKA (reference sequence). The germline V and J ends were trimmed by 1 base and 1 base, with 4 bases remaining between them. There are 12 residues in the CDR3. The CDR3 DNA reads as TGCAGTGCTAGAGGGGGCCAAGAGACCCAGTACTTC. Translated: CSARGGQETQYF.

The chain is built from TRBV11-2 and TRBJ2-2; D unresolved. The germline gives CDR1 SGHAT, CDR2 FQNNGV. The V end was cut by 2 bases, the J end by 8 bases, with 9 bases between. This CDR3 has 13 residues. The CDR3 protein is CASSLTLGGELFF. The CDR3 DNA reads as TGTGCCAGCAGCTTAACCTTAGGAGGGGAGCTGTTTTTT.

The sample holds a few counts of this clonotype. The V call is TRBV18, the J call TRBJ1-2; D is perhaps TRBD1 (6 bases). The length of the CDR3 is 15 residues. CDR1 is KGHSH, CDR2 LQKENI, per germline. V lost 2 bases to trimming and J lost 4 bases, with 14 bases between them. DNA for the CDR3: TGTGCCAGCTCACCAGGGACACGGGAGTCCTATGGCTACACCTTC. It encodes CASSPGTRESYGYTF.

The genes are TRBV7-2 and TRBJ2-4, with 16 bases lining up with TRBD2. CDR3 length: 20 amino acids. The germline CDR1 and CDR2 sequences are SGHTA and FQGNSA. V lost 4 bases to trimming and J lost 5 bases; unmatched junction nucleotides: 14. DNA for the CDR3: TGTGCCAGCAGCTCGCCTCCGGGACTAGCGGGGGGGCGAGGGGAAAACATTCAGTACTTC. Amino acid sequence: CASSSPPGLAGGRGENIQYF. The full variable domain, in which reference TRBV7-2 and TRBJ2-4 provide the parts outside the CDR3, is GAGVSQSPSNKVTEKGKDVELRCDPISGHTALYWYRQSLGQGLEFLIYFQGNSAPDKSGLPSDRFSAERTGGSVSTLTIQRTQQEDSAVYLCASSSPPGLAGGRGENIQYFGAGTRLSVL.

V gene TRBV20-1 combines with J gene TRBJ2-5; 7 positions match TRBD2. The CDR3 covers 13 residues. With V trimmed by 4 bases and J by 4 bases, 6 bases remained unmatched. Germline V gene data show CDR1 as DFQATT and CDR2 as SNEGSKA (reference sequence). CDR3 DNA: TGCAGTGCTAAGACGACTAGCCCAGAGACCCAGTACTTC. Its protein product is CSAKTTSPETQYF.

Only a few counts were recorded for this clonotype. The V gene is TRBV7-2, the J gene TRBJ2-1; no definite D call. Germline V CDR1 and CDR2: SGHTA, FQGNSA. The CDR3 extends over 14 amino acids. V lost 1 base and J 10 bases, leaving 14 bases between the germline ends. The CDR3 loop is CASSLGGSSEEQFF. The CDR3 bases are TGTGCCAGCAGCTTAGGTGGTAGCTCGGAGGAGCAGTTCTTC.

The chain couples TRBV7-2 to TRBJ2-5, with D possibly being TRBD2 (6 bases). The CDR3 has 15 amino acids. Trimming removed 5 bases at V and 5 bases at J, with 18 bases between. Germline V gives CDR1 SGHTA, CDR2 FQGNSA. DNA for the CDR3: TGTGCCAGCAGCAACAACCGGGCCCGGGGGGAGACCCAGTACTTC. This encodes CASSNNRARGETQYF.

This clonotype was counted a few times. The chain carries TRBV6-2 or TRBV6-3 and TRBJ2-7, with 7 nucleotides matching TRBD1. V was pared by 2 bases and J by 3 bases, with 1 base of the junction left unmatched. The CDR3 has 13 amino acids. Germline assignment: CDR1 MNHEY and CDR2 SVGEGT. The CDR3 coding sequence is TGTGCCAGCAGTTACAGGGGGCACTACGAGCAGTACGTC. The encoded protein is CASSYRGHYEQYV.

The genes are TRBV4-3 and TRBJ1-2; a weak D match, TRBD1 (5 bases). The CDR3 runs 15 residues. From germline, CDR1 is LGHNA and CDR2 YSLEER. V lost 2 bases, J lost 0 bases, and 10 bases lay in between. The CDR3 DNA follows: TGCGCCAGCAGCCAATCAGGGCAAGCTAACTATGGCTACACCTTC. Residues: CASSQSGQANYGYTF.

This clonotype has just a few counts. The chain uses TRBV7-2 and TRBJ1-5; no clear D. There are 15 residues in the CDR3. Germline CDR1 and CDR2: SGHTA and FQGNSA. Trimming removed 5 bases at V and 0 bases at J, with 11 bases between. The DNA for the CDR3 is TGTGCCAGCAGCCACAAGGGCGATAGCAATCAGCCCCAGCATTTT. Translating it yields CASSHKGDSNQPQHF.

This chain links TRBV7-9 with TRBJ1-1; 7 bases agree with TRBD1. The CDR3 runs 14 residues. Losses at the gene ends were 5 bases for V and 6 bases for J; bases not matched to a gene: 9. Germline V gene sequence: CDR1 SEHNR, CDR2 FQNEAQ (reference sequence). CDR3 protein: CASSQRQGGSEAFF. CDR3 nucleotides: TGTGCCAGCAGCCAGAGACAGGGAGGGTCTGAAGCTTTCTTT.

This clonotype showed up just a few times. V is TRBV9 and J is TRBJ2-3; D is possibly TRBD2 (6 bases). Trimming cost V 1 base and J 3 bases, with 15 bases left between them. Germline V gene lookup returns CDR1 SGDLS and CDR2 YYNGEE. The CDR3 totals 16 residues. The CDR3: CASSVSSWSGTDTQYF. Written as DNA, the CDR3 is TGTGCCAGCAGCGTAAGTAGTTGGAGCGGGACAGATACGCAGTATTTT.